This record covers a single TCR beta chain. V was clipped by 2 bases and J by 2 bases, with 8 bases between them. The CDR3 covers 13 residues. The germline gives CDR1 SGHDT, CDR2 YYEEEE. The sample comes from a study of cytomegalovirus exposure and HLA in healthy donors. The study ran its PCR with 60 Vbeta and 13 Jbeta primers. Only in-frame clones appear in the TCRdb table, and some are missing; sequencing was by immunoSEQ multiplex PCR. The data show 150,000 or so clones, approximately 84% seen once. This chain joins TRBV5-6 and TRBJ2-7, with D unresolved. Sequencing was carried out using PBMCs. This receptor was taken from a man aged 18 to 30 in good health and CMV-seropositive. The CDR3 bases are TGTGCCAGCAGCTTCACAGATACCTACGAGCAGTACTTC. Encoded protein: CASSFTDTYEQYF.